This T cell receptor beta chain was obtained from a study of cytomegalovirus exposure and HLA in healthy donors. PCR amplification relied on 60 Vbeta primers (plus 13 Jbeta primers). The data were produced by immunoSEQ multiplex PCR, yet TCRdb's version contains in-frame clones alone and is incomplete. The table has about 98,000 clones, about two thirds seen once; the top ten hold 2% to 2.5%. V dropped 0 bases and J dropped 6 bases, with 13 bases sitting between them. The CDR3 consists of 14 residues. From germline, CDR1 is GTSNPN and CDR2 SVGIG (reference sequence). A few counts support this clone. The sequence derives from a man aged 50 to 60 in good health and CMV-seronegative. The rearrangement links TRBV30 to TRBJ2-3, with TRBD2 as a possible D gene (5 bases). The specimen was PBMCs. CDR3 DNA sequence: TGTGCCTGGAGTGTATCGGGGATAGCGGATACGCAGTATTTT. Protein sequence: CAWSVSGIADTQYF.